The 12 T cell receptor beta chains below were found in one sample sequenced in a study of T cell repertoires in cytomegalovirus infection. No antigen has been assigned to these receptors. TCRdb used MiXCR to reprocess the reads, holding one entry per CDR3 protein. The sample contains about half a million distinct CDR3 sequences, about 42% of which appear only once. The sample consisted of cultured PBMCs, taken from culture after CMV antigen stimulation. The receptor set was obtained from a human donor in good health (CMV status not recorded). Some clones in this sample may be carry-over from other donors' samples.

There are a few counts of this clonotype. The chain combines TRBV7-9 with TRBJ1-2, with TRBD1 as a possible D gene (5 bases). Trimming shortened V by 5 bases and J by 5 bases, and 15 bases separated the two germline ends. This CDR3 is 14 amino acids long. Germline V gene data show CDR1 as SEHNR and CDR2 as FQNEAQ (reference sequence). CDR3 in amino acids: CASSPVRGTYGYTF. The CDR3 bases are TGTGCCAGCAGCCCGGTGCGGGGGACGTATGGCTACACCTTC.

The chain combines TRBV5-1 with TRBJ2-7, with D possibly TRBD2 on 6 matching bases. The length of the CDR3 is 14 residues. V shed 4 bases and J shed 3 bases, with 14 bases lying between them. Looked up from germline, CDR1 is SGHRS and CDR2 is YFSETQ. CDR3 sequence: CASSRGTPGYEQYF. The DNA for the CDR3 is TGCGCCAGCAGCCGCGGGACCCCTGGCTACGAGCAGTACTTC.

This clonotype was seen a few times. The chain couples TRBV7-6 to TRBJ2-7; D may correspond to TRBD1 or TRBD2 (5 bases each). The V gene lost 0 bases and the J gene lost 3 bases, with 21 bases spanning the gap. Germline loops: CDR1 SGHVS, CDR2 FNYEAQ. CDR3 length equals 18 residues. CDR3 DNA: TGTGCCAGCAGCTTAGCGCCGAGGGGAGACCGGAACGACTACGAGCAGTACTTC. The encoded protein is CASSLAPRGDRNDYEQYF.

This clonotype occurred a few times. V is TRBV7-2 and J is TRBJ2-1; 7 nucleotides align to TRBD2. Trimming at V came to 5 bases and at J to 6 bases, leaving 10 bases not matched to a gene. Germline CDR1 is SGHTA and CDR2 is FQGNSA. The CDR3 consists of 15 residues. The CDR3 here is CASSLTGGIGNEQFF. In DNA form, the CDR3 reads TGTGCCAGCAGCCTAACGGGGGGAATCGGCAATGAGCAGTTCTTC. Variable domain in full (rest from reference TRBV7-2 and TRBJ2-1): GAGVSQSPSNKVTEKGKDVELRCDPISGHTALYWYRQSLGQGLEFLIYFQGNSAPDKSGLPSDRFSAERTGGSVSTLTIQRTQQEDSAVYLCASSLTGGIGNEQFFGPGTRLTVL.

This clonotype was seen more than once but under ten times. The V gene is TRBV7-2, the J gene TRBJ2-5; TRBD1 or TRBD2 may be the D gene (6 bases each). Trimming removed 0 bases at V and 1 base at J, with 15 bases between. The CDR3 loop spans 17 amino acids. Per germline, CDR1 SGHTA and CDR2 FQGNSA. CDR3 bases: TGTGCCAGCAGCTTAGCCGGACAGCGGGCTTTCCAAGAGACCCAGTACTTC. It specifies CASSLAGQRAFQETQYF.

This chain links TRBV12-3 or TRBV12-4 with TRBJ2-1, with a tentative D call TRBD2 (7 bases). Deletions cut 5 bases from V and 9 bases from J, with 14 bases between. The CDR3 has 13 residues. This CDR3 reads CASSPGLGGEQFF. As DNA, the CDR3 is TGTGCCAGCAGTCCCGGACTAGGGGGTGAGCAGTTCTTC.

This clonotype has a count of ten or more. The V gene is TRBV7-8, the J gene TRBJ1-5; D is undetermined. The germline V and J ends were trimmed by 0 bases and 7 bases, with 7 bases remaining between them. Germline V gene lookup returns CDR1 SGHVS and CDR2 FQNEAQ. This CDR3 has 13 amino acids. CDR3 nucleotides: TGTGCCAGCAGCTTAGCGGAAAGGCAGCCCCAGCATTTT. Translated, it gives CASSLAERQPQHF.

The CDR3 loop reads CASGPIGSPLHF. CDR3 DNA: TGTGCCAGCGGTCCCATCGGCTCACCCCTCCACTTT. V gene TRBV7-2 combines with J gene TRBJ1-6; D uncertain. Germline V gene data show CDR1 as SGHTA and CDR2 as FQGNSA. CDR3 length equals 12 residues. V was cut by 8 bases and J by 10 bases, with 12 bases left in between.

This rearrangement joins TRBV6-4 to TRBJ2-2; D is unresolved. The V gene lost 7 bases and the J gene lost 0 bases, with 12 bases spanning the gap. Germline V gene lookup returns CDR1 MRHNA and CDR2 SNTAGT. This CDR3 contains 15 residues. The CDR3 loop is CASNQTPANTGELFF. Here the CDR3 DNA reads TGTGCCAGCAATCAGACCCCCGCGAACACCGGGGAGCTGTTTTTT.

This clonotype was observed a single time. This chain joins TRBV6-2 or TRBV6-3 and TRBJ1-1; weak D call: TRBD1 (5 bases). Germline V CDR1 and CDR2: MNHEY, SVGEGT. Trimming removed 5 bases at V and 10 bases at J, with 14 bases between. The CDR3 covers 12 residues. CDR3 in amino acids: CASSRGQLRAFF. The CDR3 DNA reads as TGTGCCAGCAGTAGAGGACAATTACGAGCTTTCTTT.

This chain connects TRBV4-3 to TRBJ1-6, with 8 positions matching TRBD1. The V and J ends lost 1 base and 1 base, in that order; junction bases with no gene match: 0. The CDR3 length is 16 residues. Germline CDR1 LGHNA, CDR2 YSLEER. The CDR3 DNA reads TGCGCCAGCAGCCAAGGGACAGGGTCCTATAATTCACCCCTCCACTTT. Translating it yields CASSQGTGSYNSPLHF.

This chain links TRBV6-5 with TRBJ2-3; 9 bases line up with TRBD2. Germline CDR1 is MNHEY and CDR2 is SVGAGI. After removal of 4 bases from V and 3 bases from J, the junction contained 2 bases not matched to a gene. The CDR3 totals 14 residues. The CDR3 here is CASSWGLATDTQYF. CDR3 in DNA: TGTGCCAGCAGTTGGGGACTAGCTACAGATACGCAGTATTTT.